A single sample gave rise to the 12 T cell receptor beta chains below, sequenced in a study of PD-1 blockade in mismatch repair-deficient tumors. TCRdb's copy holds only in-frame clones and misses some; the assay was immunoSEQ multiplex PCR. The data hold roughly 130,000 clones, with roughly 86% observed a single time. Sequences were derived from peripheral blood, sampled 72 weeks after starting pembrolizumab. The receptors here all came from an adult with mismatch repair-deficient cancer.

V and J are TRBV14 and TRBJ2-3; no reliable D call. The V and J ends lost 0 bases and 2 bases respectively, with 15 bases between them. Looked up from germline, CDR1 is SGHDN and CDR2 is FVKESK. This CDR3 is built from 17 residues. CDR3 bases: TGTGCCAGCAGCCAAGAAAGGATGGCGGAGAACACAGATACGCAGTATTTT. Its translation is CASSQERMAENTDTQYF.

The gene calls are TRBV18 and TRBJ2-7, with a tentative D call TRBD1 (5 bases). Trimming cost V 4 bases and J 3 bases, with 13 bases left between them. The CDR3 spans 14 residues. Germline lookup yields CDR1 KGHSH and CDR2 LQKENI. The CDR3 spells CASSRYRGVYEQYF. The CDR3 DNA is TGTGCCAGCTCACGATATAGGGGTGTCTACGAGCAGTACTTC.

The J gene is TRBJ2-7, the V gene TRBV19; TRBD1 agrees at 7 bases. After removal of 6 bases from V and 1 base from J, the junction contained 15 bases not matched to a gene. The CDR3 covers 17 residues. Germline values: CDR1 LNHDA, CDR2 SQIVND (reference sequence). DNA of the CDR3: TGTGCCAGTAGCAGTAGCTCCGGGACAGTGGGGTCCTACGAGCAGTACTTC. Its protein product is CASSSSSGTVGSYEQYF.

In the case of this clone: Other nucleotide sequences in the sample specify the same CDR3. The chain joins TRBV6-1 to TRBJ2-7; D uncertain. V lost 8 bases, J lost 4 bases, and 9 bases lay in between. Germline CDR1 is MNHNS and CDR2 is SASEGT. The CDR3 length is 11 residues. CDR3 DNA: TGTGCCAGCTCCCCCAGTTACGAGCAGTACTTC. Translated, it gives CASSPSYEQYF.

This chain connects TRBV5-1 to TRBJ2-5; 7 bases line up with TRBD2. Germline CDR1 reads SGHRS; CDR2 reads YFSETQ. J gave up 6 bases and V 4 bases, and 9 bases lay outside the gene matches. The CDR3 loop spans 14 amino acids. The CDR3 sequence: CASSSGTTIKTQYF. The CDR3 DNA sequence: TGCGCCAGCAGCAGCGGGACCACTATAAAGACCCAGTACTTC.

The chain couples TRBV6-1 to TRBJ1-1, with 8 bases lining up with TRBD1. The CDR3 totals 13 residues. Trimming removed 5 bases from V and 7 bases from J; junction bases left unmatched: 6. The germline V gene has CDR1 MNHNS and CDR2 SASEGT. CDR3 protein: CASSMDRAGEAFF. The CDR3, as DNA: TGTGCCAGCAGTATGGACAGGGCGGGTGAAGCTTTCTTT.

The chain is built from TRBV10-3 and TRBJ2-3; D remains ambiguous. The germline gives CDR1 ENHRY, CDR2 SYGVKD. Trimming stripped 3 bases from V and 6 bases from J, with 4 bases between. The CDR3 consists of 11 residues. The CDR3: CAISDADTQYF. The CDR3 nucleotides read TGTGCCATCAGTGATGCGGATACGCAGTATTTT.

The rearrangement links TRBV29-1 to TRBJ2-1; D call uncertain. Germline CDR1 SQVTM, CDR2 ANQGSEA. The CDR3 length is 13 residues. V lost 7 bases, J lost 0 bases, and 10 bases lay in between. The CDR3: CSAVLSSYNEQFF. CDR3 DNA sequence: TGCAGCGCCGTACTGAGCTCCTACAATGAGCAGTTCTTC.

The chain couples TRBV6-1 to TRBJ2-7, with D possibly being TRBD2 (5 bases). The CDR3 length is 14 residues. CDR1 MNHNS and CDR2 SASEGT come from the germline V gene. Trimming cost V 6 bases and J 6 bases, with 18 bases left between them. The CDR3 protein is CASSLNPWRLEQYF. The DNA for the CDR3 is TGTGCCAGCAGCCTAAACCCATGGAGGCTCGAGCAGTACTTC.

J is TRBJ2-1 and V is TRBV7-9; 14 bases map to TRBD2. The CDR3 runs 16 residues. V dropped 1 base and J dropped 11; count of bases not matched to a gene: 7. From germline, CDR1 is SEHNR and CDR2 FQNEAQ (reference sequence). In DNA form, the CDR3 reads TGTGCCAGCAGCTTAGAGGGACTAGCGGGAGAAAGGAAGCAGTTCTTC. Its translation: CASSLEGLAGERKQFF. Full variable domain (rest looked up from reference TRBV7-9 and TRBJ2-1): DTGVSQNPRHKITKRGQNVTFRCDPISEHNRLYWYRQTLGQGPEFLTYFQNEAQLEKSRLLSDRFSAERPKGSFSTLEIQRTEQGDSAMYLCASSLEGLAGERKQFFGPGTRLTVL.

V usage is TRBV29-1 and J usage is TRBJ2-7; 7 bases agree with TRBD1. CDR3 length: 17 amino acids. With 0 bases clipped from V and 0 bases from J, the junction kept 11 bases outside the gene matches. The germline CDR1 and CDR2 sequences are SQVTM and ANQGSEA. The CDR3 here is CSVEDEEGARGSYEQYF. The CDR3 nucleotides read TGCAGCGTTGAAGATGAAGAGGGGGCCAGGGGCTCCTACGAGCAGTACTTC.

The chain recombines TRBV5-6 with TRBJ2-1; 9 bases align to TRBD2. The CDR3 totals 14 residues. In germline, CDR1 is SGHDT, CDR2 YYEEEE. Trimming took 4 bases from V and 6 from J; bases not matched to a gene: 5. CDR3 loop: CASSISSGINEQFF. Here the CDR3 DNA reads TGTGCCAGCAGCATTTCTAGCGGGATCAATGAGCAGTTCTTC.